The source of this T cell receptor (beta chain) is a study of cytomegalovirus exposure and HLA in healthy donors (dated by TCRdb to between 2016 and 2019). Some background on the complete study: According to a later analysis, the roughly 130 validation repertoires were produced on the same platform as the approximately 620 repertoires of the first cohort. The study combined high-throughput TCR immunosequencing, statistical association of individual TCRs with disease status, and machine learning to predict cytomegalovirus infection status. In addition to the first cohort of 500 to 850 subjects, a separate validation cohort of 120 different subjects was used. The aim of the study was to test whether cataloging public T cell receptors could identify signatures of past pathogen exposure. Study-wide findings and limitations: In vitro tests confirmed that a few of the cytomegalovirus-associated TCR beta chains recognize cytomegalovirus antigens. While some public TCRs were present in many individuals, most TCR sequences turned up only very rarely across donors. In the study, approximately 160 TCR beta chains were listed as associated with cytomegalovirus. It was suggested by the authors that the approach could potentially be generalized to other disease states and immunological phenotypes. Of the cluster scores, 90% to 95% were above 0 in a later analysis, which found that TCRs clustered in the first cohort also tended to co-occur in the 120 or so validation repertoires. A later analysis lacked HLA typing for the validation cohort, so it scored co-occurrence in that cohort across all 120 repertoires. In both the original and validation cohorts, the classifier was reported to diagnose cytomegalovirus status with high specificity and sensitivity.

Separate from the approximately 700-subject first cohort, the validation cohort of some 130 subjects was the group to which the donors belonged. This clone occurred once. It has no known antigen specificity. Per-base qualities were not stored, and no clone one base away is much larger. CDR1 is given as LGHNA and CDR2 as YSLEER, both from the germline V gene. The CDR3 has 17 amino acids, counting the end cysteine and phenylalanine. The DNA shown is the 51-base CDR3, in frame from base 1. V is pared back by 0 bases and J by 1 base, with 10 bases lying between the germline termini. The library was obtained by the immunoSEQ multiplex PCR assay. The published analysis was carried out like this. A statistical classification framework was built to diagnose cytomegalovirus status from the catalog of TCR beta chain sequences. As stored in TCRdb, this immuneACCESS dataset retains in-frame rearrangements with V and J assigned. A fraction of the clones does not appear; measured against another copy, unresolved V genes explain less than half of the discrepancy, and the remainder lacks a known reason. Clonal size and the V and J genes are those of that table, whereas D and trimming came from the DNA. This sample comprises about 73,000 clones, around 90% of them detected only once. The top ten hold about 3.8% of the sample.

This sequence uses TRBV4-3 and TRBJ2-6, with TRBD1 tentatively as D gene (6 bases match). The material sequenced was PBMCs. This sequence was found in a young woman in good health and CMV-seropositive. The encoded CDR3 is CASSQDPGESGANVLTF. Here is the DNA: TGCGCCAGCAGCCAAGATCCAGGGGAGTCTGGGGCCAACGTCCTGACTTTC.